The source of this TCR beta chain is a study of CD8+ T cells in alopecia areata. After isolation, RNA underwent reverse transcription to generate cDNA as the sequencing template. Here immunoSEQ multiplex PCR was the method, and the copy in TCRdb shows in-frame clones only, minus some. The sample yields 200,000 to 250,000 clones, around two fifths seen once. Treatment specified: oral pan-JAK inhibitor, 5-10 mg twice daily. This CDR3 contains 14 residues. Trimming at V came to 4 bases and at J to 7 bases, leaving 7 bases not matched to a gene. CDR1 is SGHRS, CDR2 YFSETQ, per germline. Specimen: CD4+ T cells sorted from blood, collected at approximately week 30, from a patient treated with tofacitinib. This receptor was identified in a human donor with alopecia areata. The rearrangement joins TRBV5-1 to TRBJ1-5; 8 bases fit TRBD1. In DNA form, the CDR3 reads TGCGCCAGCAGCCCAACACAGGGGGGGCAGCCCCAGCATTTT. Residues: CASSPTQGGQPQHF.